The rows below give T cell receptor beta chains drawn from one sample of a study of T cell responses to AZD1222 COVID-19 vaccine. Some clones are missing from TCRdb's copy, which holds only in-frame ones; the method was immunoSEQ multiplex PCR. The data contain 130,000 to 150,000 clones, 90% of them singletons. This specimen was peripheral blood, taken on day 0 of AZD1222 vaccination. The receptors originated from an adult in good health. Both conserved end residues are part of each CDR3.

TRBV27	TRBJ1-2	CASHMPLVQSYGYTF
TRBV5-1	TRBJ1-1	CASSLMQGRTMNTEAFF
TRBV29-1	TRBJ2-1	CSVRGLANPEQFF
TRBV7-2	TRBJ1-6	CASSFESYNSPLHF
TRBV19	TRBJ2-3	CASRGLAGGPADTQYF
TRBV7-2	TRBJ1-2	CASSLGSAASHYGYTF
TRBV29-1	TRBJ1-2	CSVIYGSHYGYTF
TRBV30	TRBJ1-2	CAIQGGYGYTF
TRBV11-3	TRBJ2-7	CASSLTSSYEQYF
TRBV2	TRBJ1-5	CASRQQGANSNQPQHF
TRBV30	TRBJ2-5	CAWSGGPVWETQYF
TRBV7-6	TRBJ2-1	CASSFRTAFSGSSYNEQFF
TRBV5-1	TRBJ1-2	CASSFDRDGYTF
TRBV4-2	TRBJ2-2	CASSQDTSWGTGELFF
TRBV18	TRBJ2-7	CASSQSYEQYF
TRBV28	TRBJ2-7	CASSLTPTYEQYF
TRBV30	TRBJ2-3	CAWSVYGERQGADTQYF
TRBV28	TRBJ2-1	CASSYVRGHNEQFF
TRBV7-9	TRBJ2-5	CASSYTGDITKETQYF
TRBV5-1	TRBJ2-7	CASSEADEQYF
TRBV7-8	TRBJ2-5	CASSWGTSGQETQYF
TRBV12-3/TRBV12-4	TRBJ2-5	CASRQRGGETQYF
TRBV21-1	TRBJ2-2	CASSKLFGHPGTGELFF
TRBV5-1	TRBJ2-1	CASSLSSSGGRDEQFF
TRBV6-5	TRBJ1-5	CASSYLAGGNQPQHF
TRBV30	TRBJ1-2	CAWSLGSTYGYTF
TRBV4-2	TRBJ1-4	CASRSAGQTNEKLFF
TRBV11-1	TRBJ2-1	CASSWQRGNEQFF
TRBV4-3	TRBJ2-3	CASSHERAAGADTQYF
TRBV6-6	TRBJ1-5	CASSLQGNTNQPQHF
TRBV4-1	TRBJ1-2	CASSPTGTGGLYHGYTF
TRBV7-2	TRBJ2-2	CASSLVASRDTGELFF